One T cell receptor (beta chain) is described in this entry. The antigen is not known. This entry is derived from a study of T cell responses to AZD1222 COVID-19 vaccine. Broader study findings: The breadth and depth of Spike-specific TCRs increased once two AZD1222 doses had been given. Spike as a whole was targeted by vaccine-associated CD4 TCRs, dominant at 160-218 and 743-854. Baseline seropositivity characterized only a handful of AZD1222 recipients.

TCRdb keeps only in-frame clones here, not all; method: immunoSEQ multiplex PCR. In the table there are about 200,000 clones, 90% to 95% of which are singletons. The germline CDR1 and CDR2 sequences are SEHNR and FQNEAQ (reference sequence). The CDR3 is 18 residues long. V gave up 4 bases and J gave up 0 bases, with 19 bases separating them. The chain recombines TRBV7-9 with TRBJ1-5; the D gene is possibly TRBD1 (5 bases). The receptor comes from an adult who received the AZD1222 COVID-19 vaccine. The sequencing here drew on peripheral blood, taken 28 days after the second AZD1222 dose. The CDR3 reads CASSYPGQENYSNQPQHF. The CDR3 DNA follows: TGTGCCAGCAGCTATCCGGGGCAAGAAAATTATAGCAATCAGCCCCAGCATTTT.